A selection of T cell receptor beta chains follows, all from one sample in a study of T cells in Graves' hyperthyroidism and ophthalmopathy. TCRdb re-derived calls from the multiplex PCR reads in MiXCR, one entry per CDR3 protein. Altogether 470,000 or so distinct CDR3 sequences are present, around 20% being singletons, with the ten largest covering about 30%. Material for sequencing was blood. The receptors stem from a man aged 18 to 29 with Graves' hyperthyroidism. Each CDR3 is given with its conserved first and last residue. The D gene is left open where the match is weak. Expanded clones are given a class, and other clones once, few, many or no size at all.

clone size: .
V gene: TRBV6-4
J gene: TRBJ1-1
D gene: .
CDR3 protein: CASSRLEGAFF
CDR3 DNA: TGTGCCAGCAGCCGTCTGGAGGGTGCTTTCTTT

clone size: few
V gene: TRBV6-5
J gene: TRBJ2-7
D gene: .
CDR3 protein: CASSYPRESYEQYF
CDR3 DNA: TGTGCCAGCAGTTACCCACGGGAGTCCTACGAGCAGTACTTC

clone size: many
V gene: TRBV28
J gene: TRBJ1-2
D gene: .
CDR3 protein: CASSFFLDPRYGYTF
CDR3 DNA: TGTGCCAGCAGTTTTTTCCTTGACCCTCGATATGGCTACACCTTC

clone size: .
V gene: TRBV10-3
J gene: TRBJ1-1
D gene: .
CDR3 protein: CAISEGAGFTEAFF
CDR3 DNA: TGTGCCATCAGTGAAGGAGCAGGATTTACCGAAGCTTTCTTT

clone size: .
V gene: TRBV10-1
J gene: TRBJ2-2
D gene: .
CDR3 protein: CASRPVSNTGELFF
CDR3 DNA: TGCGCCAGCAGACCTGTTTCGAACACCGGGGAGCTGTTTTTT

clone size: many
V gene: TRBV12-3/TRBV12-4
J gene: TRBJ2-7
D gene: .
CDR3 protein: CASSFSHLYEQYF
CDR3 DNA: TGTGCCAGCAGTTTTTCACACCTTTACGAGCAGTACTTC

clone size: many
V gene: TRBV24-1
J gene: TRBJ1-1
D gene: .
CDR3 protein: CANGQNTEAFF
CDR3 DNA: TGTGCCAATGGACAGAACACTGAAGCTTTCTTT

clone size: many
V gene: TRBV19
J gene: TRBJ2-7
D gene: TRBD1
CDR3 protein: CASSPWTGSNEQYF
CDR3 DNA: TGTGCCAGTAGTCCATGGACAGGGTCTAACGAGCAGTACTTC

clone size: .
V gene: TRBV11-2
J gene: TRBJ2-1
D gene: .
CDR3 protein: CASSFRTRGIGTFF
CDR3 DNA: TGTGCCAGCAGCTTTCGTACACGGGGGATAGGTACGTTCTTC

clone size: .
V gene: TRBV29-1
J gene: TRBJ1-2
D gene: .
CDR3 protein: CGQGGEYGYTF
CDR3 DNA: TGCGGGCAGGGAGGGGAATATGGCTACACCTTC

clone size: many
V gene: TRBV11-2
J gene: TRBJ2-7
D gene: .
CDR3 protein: CASSLTAGGGEQYF
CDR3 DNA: TGTGCCAGCAGCTTAACGGCAGGTGGGGGCGAGCAGTACTTC

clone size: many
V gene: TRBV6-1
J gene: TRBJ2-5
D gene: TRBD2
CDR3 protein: CASSEGKLAGGYQETQYF
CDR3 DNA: TGTGCCAGCAGTGAAGGGAAACTAGCGGGGGGGTACCAAGAGACCCAGTACTTC

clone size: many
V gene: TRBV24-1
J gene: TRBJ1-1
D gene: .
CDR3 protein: CATSERRPRVGTEAFF
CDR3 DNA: TGTGCCACCAGTGAACGTCGACCAAGGGTGGGCACTGAAGCTTTCTTT

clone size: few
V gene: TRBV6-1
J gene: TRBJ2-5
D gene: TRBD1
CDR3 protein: CASSADRGNKETQYF
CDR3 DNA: TGTGCCAGCAGTGCCGACAGGGGAAATAAAGAGACCCAGTACTTC